The rows below give T cell receptor beta chains drawn from one sample of a study of blood T cells in healthy people across ages. TCRdb analysed the 5' RACE reads with MiXCR anew, one entry per CDR3 protein. The data show 1.5 million to 2 million distinct CDR3 sequences, about 49% seen once. Material: blood. All receptors come from a woman between 40 and 50 years old in good health. Each CDR3 is given with its conserved first and last residue. D genes are given only for firm matches. Rows may omit the clone size; those that give it use once, few, many or a size class.

j_call: TRBJ1-2; d_call: -; clone_size: -; v_call: TRBV20-1; cdr3_aa: CSPGANYGYTF; cdr3_nt: TGCAGTCCGGGGGCTAACTATGGCTACACCTTC
j_call: TRBJ1-1; d_call: TRBD1; clone_size: -; v_call: TRBV7-9; cdr3_aa: CASSPSTGGLPEAFF; cdr3_nt: TGTGCCAGCAGCCCCTCGACAGGGGGCCTCCCCGAAGCTTTCTTT
j_call: TRBJ2-1; d_call: -; clone_size: -; v_call: TRBV3-1; cdr3_aa: CASSQRLNRNNEQFF; cdr3_nt: TGTGCCAGCAGCCAGCGGCTAAACCGTAACAATGAGCAGTTCTTC
j_call: TRBJ2-1; d_call: -; clone_size: -; v_call: TRBV7-9; cdr3_aa: CASSLRQQSSYNEQFF; cdr3_nt: TGTGCCAGCAGCTTACGCCAGCAGAGCTCCTACAATGAGCAGTTCTTC
j_call: TRBJ2-7; d_call: -; clone_size: many; v_call: TRBV29-1; cdr3_aa: CSAGASVYEQYF; cdr3_nt: TGCAGCGCGGGGGCCTCGGTATACGAGCAGTACTTC
j_call: TRBJ1-2; d_call: -; clone_size: once; v_call: TRBV28; cdr3_aa: CASSLSMGGRGYGYTF; cdr3_nt: TGTGCCAGCAGTTTAAGTATGGGGGGAAGGGGCTATGGCTACACCTTC
j_call: TRBJ1-1; d_call: -; clone_size: -; v_call: TRBV20-1; cdr3_aa: CSAREEGETEAFF; cdr3_nt: TGCAGTGCTAGAGAGGAAGGGGAGACTGAAGCTTTCTTT
j_call: TRBJ2-7; d_call: TRBD1; clone_size: -; v_call: TRBV5-5; cdr3_aa: CASSLPSASGQGFEQYF; cdr3_nt: TGTGCCAGCAGCTTACCCTCCGCATCCGGACAGGGCTTCGAGCAGTACTTC
j_call: TRBJ2-6; d_call: -; clone_size: -; v_call: TRBV28; cdr3_aa: CASSLWGGGPSGANVLTF; cdr3_nt: TGTGCCAGCAGTTTATGGGGAGGGGGCCCATCTGGGGCCAACGTCCTGACTTTC
j_call: TRBJ1-5; d_call: -; clone_size: -; v_call: TRBV28; cdr3_aa: CASSPRAGGNQPQHF; cdr3_nt: TGTGCCAGCAGCCCCCGCGCAGGGGGCAATCAGCCCCAGCATTTT
j_call: TRBJ1-2; d_call: -; clone_size: -; v_call: TRBV10-3; cdr3_aa: CAISEGRSGYTF; cdr3_nt: TGTGCCATCAGTGAAGGGCGGAGCGGCTACACCTTC
j_call: TRBJ2-1; d_call: TRBD1; clone_size: few; v_call: TRBV20-1; cdr3_aa: CSARTGGGGAYNEQFF; cdr3_nt: TGCAGTGCAAGAACAGGGGGCGGGGGAGCCTACAATGAGCAGTTCTTC
j_call: TRBJ2-4; d_call: -; clone_size: -; v_call: TRBV11-2; cdr3_aa: CASSSSSNIQYF; cdr3_nt: TGTGCCAGCAGCTCGTCTAGCAACATTCAGTACTTC
j_call: TRBJ2-1; d_call: -; clone_size: few; v_call: TRBV7-2; cdr3_aa: CASSHYTGKEFF; cdr3_nt: TGTGCCAGCAGTCACTACACGGGGAAGGAGTTCTTC
j_call: TRBJ1-1; d_call: TRBD1; clone_size: -; v_call: TRBV29-1; cdr3_aa: CSVELNRGTEAFF; cdr3_nt: TGCAGCGTTGAATTGAACAGGGGCACTGAAGCTTTCTTT
j_call: TRBJ2-5; d_call: TRBD1; clone_size: -; v_call: TRBV6-2/TRBV6-3; cdr3_aa: CASSQTTGLQTQYF; cdr3_nt: TGTGCCAGCAGCCAAACGACAGGGTTACAGACCCAGTACTTC
j_call: TRBJ2-5; d_call: -; clone_size: few; v_call: TRBV2; cdr3_aa: CASSGGEQETQYF; cdr3_nt: TGTGCCAGCAGTGGAGGGGAGCAAGAGACCCAGTACTTC
j_call: TRBJ2-5; d_call: TRBD2; clone_size: few; v_call: TRBV27; cdr3_aa: CASSFAPGGETQYF; cdr3_nt: TGTGCCAGCAGTTTCGCTCCGGGGGGGGAGACCCAGTACTTC
j_call: TRBJ2-1; d_call: -; clone_size: -; v_call: TRBV19; cdr3_aa: CASSIRPRTESYNEQFF; cdr3_nt: TGTGCCAGTAGTATAAGACCGCGGACGGAGAGCTACAATGAGCAGTTCTTC
j_call: TRBJ2-1; d_call: TRBD1; clone_size: few; v_call: TRBV13; cdr3_aa: CASRPQGDNEQFF; cdr3_nt: TGTGCCAGCAGACCACAGGGGGACAATGAGCAGTTCTTC
j_call: TRBJ2-4; d_call: -; clone_size: -; v_call: TRBV24-1; cdr3_aa: CATSPLTGGGQYF; cdr3_nt: TGTGCCACCAGTCCTTTAACCGGGGGTGGGCAGTACTTC
j_call: TRBJ2-3; d_call: TRBD2; clone_size: -; v_call: TRBV2; cdr3_aa: CASSDLLAVTDTQYF; cdr3_nt: TGTGCCAGCAGTGATCTACTAGCGGTAACAGATACGCAGTATTTT
j_call: TRBJ1-4; d_call: -; clone_size: -; v_call: TRBV20-1; cdr3_aa: CSALTLGGPWDEKLFF; cdr3_nt: TGCAGTGCCCTTACCTTAGGGGGGCCCTGGGATGAAAAACTGTTTTTT
j_call: TRBJ2-7; d_call: TRBD1; clone_size: -; v_call: TRBV27; cdr3_aa: CASSFVGTGVYEQYF; cdr3_nt: TGTGCCAGCAGTTTCGTCGGGACAGGGGTCTACGAGCAGTACTTC
j_call: TRBJ2-3; d_call: -; clone_size: few; v_call: TRBV2; cdr3_aa: CASSVLPDTQYF; cdr3_nt: TGTGCCAGCAGTGTACTGCCAGATACGCAGTATTTT
j_call: TRBJ2-3; d_call: -; clone_size: few; v_call: TRBV27; cdr3_aa: CASKFLPGKADTQYF; cdr3_nt: TGTGCCAGCAAATTCCTTCCAGGGAAAGCAGATACGCAGTATTTT
j_call: TRBJ2-1; d_call: -; clone_size: -; v_call: TRBV27; cdr3_aa: CAASGNYNEQFF; cdr3_nt: TGTGCCGCGAGCGGTAACTACAATGAGCAGTTCTTC
j_call: TRBJ1-5; d_call: -; clone_size: once; v_call: TRBV20-1; cdr3_aa: CSVKVVNQPQHF; cdr3_nt: TGCAGTGTAAAGGTCGTCAATCAGCCCCAGCATTTT
j_call: TRBJ2-3; d_call: -; clone_size: -; v_call: TRBV11-2; cdr3_aa: CASSLAGGGPLTDTQYF; cdr3_nt: TGTGCCAGCAGCTTAGCGGGCGGGGGCCCGTTGACAGATACGCAGTATTTT
j_call: TRBJ2-5; d_call: TRBD2; clone_size: -; v_call: TRBV7-9; cdr3_aa: CASSPPNGGRGTQYF; cdr3_nt: TGTGCCAGCAGCCCACCAAACGGCGGGAGGGGGACCCAGTACTTC
j_call: TRBJ2-7; d_call: TRBD2; clone_size: -; v_call: TRBV6-2/TRBV6-3; cdr3_aa: CASSVAGGPWEQYF; cdr3_nt: TGTGCCAGCAGCGTAGCGGGGGGGCCGTGGGAGCAGTACTTC
j_call: TRBJ2-7; d_call: -; clone_size: -; v_call: TRBV4-2; cdr3_aa: CASSQAWTAEQYF; cdr3_nt: TGTGCCAGCAGCCAAGCTTGGACAGCCGAGCAGTACTTC
j_call: TRBJ2-1; d_call: TRBD2; clone_size: -; v_call: TRBV10-2; cdr3_aa: CASQRGASSYNEQFF; cdr3_nt: TGCGCCAGCCAGCGGGGGGCCTCCTCCTACAATGAGCAGTTCTTC
j_call: TRBJ2-5; d_call: TRBD2; clone_size: -; v_call: TRBV5-1; cdr3_aa: CASSADPSGGLQETQYF; cdr3_nt: TGCGCCAGCAGCGCGGACCCTAGCGGGGGGCTTCAAGAGACCCAGTACTTC
j_call: TRBJ2-1; d_call: TRBD1; clone_size: -; v_call: TRBV12-3/TRBV12-4; cdr3_aa: CASSSHRGKYNEQFF; cdr3_nt: TGTGCCAGCAGTTCCCACAGGGGGAAATACAATGAGCAGTTCTTC
j_call: TRBJ2-1; d_call: TRBD2; clone_size: few; v_call: TRBV29-1; cdr3_aa: CSVERLANEQFF; cdr3_nt: TGCAGCGTTGAAAGACTAGCCAATGAGCAGTTCTTC
j_call: TRBJ2-1; d_call: -; clone_size: few; v_call: TRBV4-3; cdr3_aa: CASSQARRSEQFF; cdr3_nt: TGCGCCAGCAGCCAAGCCAGGAGGAGTGAGCAGTTCTTC
j_call: TRBJ2-3; d_call: TRBD1; clone_size: once; v_call: TRBV2; cdr3_aa: CASSELGRRQGSSTDTQYF; cdr3_nt: TGTGCCAGCAGTGAACTGGGTCGGAGACAGGGATCTAGCACAGATACGCAGTATTTT
j_call: TRBJ1-1; d_call: -; clone_size: -; v_call: TRBV19; cdr3_aa: CASSPIGGGAFF; cdr3_nt: TGTGCCAGTAGTCCAATCGGCGGGGGAGCTTTCTTT
j_call: TRBJ2-7; d_call: TRBD1; clone_size: -; v_call: TRBV9; cdr3_aa: CASGQGPSPSSYNEQYF; cdr3_nt: TGTGCCAGCGGACAGGGGCCCTCACCTAGTTCCTACAATGAGCAGTACTTC
j_call: TRBJ2-7; d_call: -; clone_size: few; v_call: TRBV14; cdr3_aa: CASSQNRDTSGYEQYF; cdr3_nt: TGTGCCAGCAGCCAAAACCGGGACACTTCCGGATACGAGCAGTACTTC
j_call: TRBJ2-7; d_call: TRBD2; clone_size: few; v_call: TRBV20-1; cdr3_aa: CSASPGGFSYEQYF; cdr3_nt: TGCAGTGCTAGCCCGGGGGGGTTCTCCTACGAGCAGTACTTC
j_call: TRBJ2-6; d_call: TRBD1; clone_size: -; v_call: TRBV7-8; cdr3_aa: CASSLRGQGAPGANVLTF; cdr3_nt: TGTGCCAGCAGCTTACGGGGACAGGGGGCGCCCGGGGCCAACGTCCTGACTTTC
j_call: TRBJ2-3; d_call: -; clone_size: -; v_call: TRBV12-3/TRBV12-4; cdr3_aa: CASSRNTQYF; cdr3_nt: TGTGCCAGCAGTAGAAATACGCAGTATTTT
j_call: TRBJ1-5; d_call: -; clone_size: -; v_call: TRBV7-2; cdr3_aa: CASSSGRIDGQPQHF; cdr3_nt: TGTGCCAGCAGCTCTGGCCGGATCGACGGTCAGCCCCAGCATTTT
j_call: TRBJ2-4; d_call: TRBD2; clone_size: -; v_call: TRBV6-2/TRBV6-3; cdr3_aa: CASRTGTSYSLAKNIQYF; cdr3_nt: TGTGCCAGCAGAACCGGGACTAGCTATTCACTAGCCAAAAACATTCAGTACTTC
j_call: TRBJ2-7; d_call: TRBD2; clone_size: once; v_call: TRBV4-1; cdr3_aa: CASSSGALTYEQYF; cdr3_nt: TGCGCCAGCAGCAGCGGGGCGTTAACCTACGAGCAGTACTTC
j_call: TRBJ2-1; d_call: TRBD1; clone_size: -; v_call: TRBV2; cdr3_aa: CASSGTGSSEQFF; cdr3_nt: TGTGCCAGCTCCGGGACAGGGAGCAGTGAGCAGTTCTTC
j_call: TRBJ2-3; d_call: -; clone_size: -; v_call: TRBV6-2/TRBV6-3; cdr3_aa: CASSYGGALDTQYF; cdr3_nt: TGTGCCAGCAGTTACGGGGGGGCCTTAGATACGCAGTATTTT
j_call: TRBJ2-3; d_call: -; clone_size: -; v_call: TRBV6-5; cdr3_aa: CASSYSGFGDTQYF; cdr3_nt: TGTGCCAGCAGTTACTCTGGATTCGGCGATACGCAGTATTTT
j_call: TRBJ2-1; d_call: -; clone_size: -; v_call: TRBV2; cdr3_aa: CASSYQRTPTEQFF; cdr3_nt: TGTGCCAGCAGCTACCAACGGACACCCACTGAGCAGTTCTTC
j_call: TRBJ2-5; d_call: TRBD1; clone_size: few; v_call: TRBV7-2; cdr3_aa: CASSLAIGQGEETQYF; cdr3_nt: TGTGCCAGCAGCTTAGCAATAGGACAGGGGGAAGAGACCCAGTACTTC